Sequencing of this TCR beta chain was carried out in a study of cytomegalovirus exposure and HLA in healthy donors. Study information: Membership in the Caucasian-associated ancestry cluster was found for about four fifths of roughly 400 genotyped donors.

PCR used 60 Vbeta primers and 13 Jbeta primers. Authors' processing steps: There were about 80 million unique TCR beta chains by a later count, and about 11 million of them were shared. Sequencing used immunoSEQ multiplex PCR; TCRdb keeps in-frame clones, though not all of them. V and J calls and clone size are copied from that table; D and trimming were computed from the DNA. Of more than 95,000 clones in the sample, around 70% were seen once. Sequenced material: PBMCs. The source of this sequence is a man between 25 and 39 years old in good health and CMV-seronegative.

CDR3 sequence reads: CASRTRGTDTQYF. In DNA form, the CDR3 reads TGTGCCAGCAGAACCAGGGGCACAGATACGCAGTATTTT. V is TRBV2 and J is TRBJ2-3, with D possibly TRBD1 on 5 matching bases. The V gene lost 6 bases and the J gene lost 1 base, with 8 bases spanning the gap. The V gene's germline CDR1 is SNHLY and CDR2 FYNNEI. This CDR3 has 13 amino acids.